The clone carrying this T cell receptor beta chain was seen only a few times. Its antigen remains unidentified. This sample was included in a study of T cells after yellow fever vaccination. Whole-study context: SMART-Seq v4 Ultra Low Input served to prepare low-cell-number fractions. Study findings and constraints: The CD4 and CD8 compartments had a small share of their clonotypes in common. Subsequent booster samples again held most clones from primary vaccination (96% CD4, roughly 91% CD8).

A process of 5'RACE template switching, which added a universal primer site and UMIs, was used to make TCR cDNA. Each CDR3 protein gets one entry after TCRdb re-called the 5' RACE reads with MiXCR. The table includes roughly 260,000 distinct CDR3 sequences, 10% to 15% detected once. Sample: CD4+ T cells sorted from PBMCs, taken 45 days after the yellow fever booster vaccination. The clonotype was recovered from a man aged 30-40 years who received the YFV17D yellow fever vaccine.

The chain's CDR3 is CSARRTGPYEQYF. In DNA form, the CDR3 reads TGCAGTGCTAGACGGACAGGCCCCTACGAGCAGTACTTC. The chain joins TRBV20-1 to TRBJ2-7; TRBD1 aligns across 7 bases. CDR3 length: 13 residues. V shed 2 bases and J 2 bases; nucleotides not matched to a gene: 3. The V gene's germline CDR1 is DFQATT and CDR2 SNEGSKA (reference sequence).